Each of the 19 T cell receptor beta chains below was sequenced from the same sample in a study of T cell repertoires in cytomegalovirus infection. TCRdb re-called the reads through MiXCR, storing one row per CDR3 protein. Of 250,000 or so distinct CDR3 sequences in the sample, roughly an eighth were seen once. Material: PBMCs. These TCRs come from a human donor in good health (CMV status not recorded). Some clones in this sample may be carry-over from other donors' samples.

The chain uses TRBV12-3 or TRBV12-4 and TRBJ2-3; the match to TRBD2 covers 12 bases. The CDR3 loop spans 14 amino acids. With V trimmed by 1 base and J by 13 bases, 6 bases remained unmatched. The CDR3 nucleotides read TGTGCCAGCAGTTTAGGGACTAGCGGGACCCCGAAGTATTTT. Protein sequence: CASSLGTSGTPKYF.

In this sample, this clonotype turned up many times. The V call is TRBV7-2, the J call TRBJ2-1; D unresolved. The ends were cut back, 2 bases at V and 7 bases at J, with 12 bases in the middle. Germline V gives CDR1 SGHTA, CDR2 FQGNSA. CDR3 length equals 14 residues. The CDR3 DNA sequence: TGTGCCAGCAGCTTACTGGATTTGGGTAATGAGCAGTTCTTC. Amino acids: CASSLLDLGNEQFF. Full variable domain (remainder filled in from reference TRBV7-2 and TRBJ2-1): GAGVSQSPSNKVTEKGKDVELRCDPISGHTALYWYRQSLGQGLEFLIYFQGNSAPDKSGLPSDRFSAERTGGSVSTLTIQRTQQEDSAVYLCASSLLDLGNEQFFGPGTRLTVL.

This clonotype appeared many times. The chain recombines TRBV4-1 with TRBJ1-2; 8 bases match TRBD1. The germline V gene has CDR1 MGHRA and CDR2 YSYEKL. With V trimmed by 1 base and J by 3 bases, 4 bases remained unmatched. The CDR3 loop spans 15 amino acids. Here the CDR3 DNA reads TGCGCCAGCAGCCAAGTACCACAGGGGGACTATGGCTACACCTTC. The encoded protein is CASSQVPQGDYGYTF.

This clonotype appeared a few times. This rearrangement joins TRBV19 to TRBJ2-7; possibly TRBD2 for D (6 bases). The CDR3 sequence is 13 residues long. Trimming stripped 3 bases from V and 6 bases from J, with 12 bases between. Germline lookup yields CDR1 LNHDA and CDR2 SQIVND (reference sequence). The CDR3 DNA is TGTGCCAGTAGTATCGTTCAGGAGGGCGAGCAGTACTTC. Translating gives CASSIVQEGEQYF. Together with reference TRBV19 and TRBJ2-7, the CDR3 gives the full variable domain: DGGITQSPKYLFRKEGQNVTLSCEQNLNHDAMYWYRQDPGQGLRLIYYSQIVNDFQKGDIAEGYSVSREKKESFPLTVTSAQKNPTAFYLCASSIVQEGEQYFGPGTRLTVT.

This clonotype has more than one count but fewer than ten. This chain joins TRBV24-1 and TRBJ1-5; TRBD1 is a possible D gene (6 bases). The V and J ends lost 7 bases and 2 bases respectively, with 17 bases between them. This CDR3 is built from 16 residues. Germline V CDR1 and CDR2: KGHDR, SFDVKD. The CDR3 loop is CATSGTQGSGNQPQHF. The CDR3 nucleotides read TGTGCCACCAGCGGCACACAGGGATCCGGCAATCAGCCCCAGCATTTT.

The genes are TRBV29-1 and TRBJ1-2; tentative D call: TRBD1 (5 bases). Germline CDR1 and CDR2: SQVTM and ANQGSEA. CDR3 length: 9 residues. The V and J ends lost 7 bases and 6 bases respectively, with 6 bases between them. CDR3 region: CSAGNGYTF. The CDR3 nucleotides are TGCAGCGCAGGGAATGGCTACACCTTC.

Ten or more counts support this clonotype. The rearrangement joins TRBV6-2 or TRBV6-3 to TRBJ1-5; perhaps TRBD1 as D (5 bases). CDR3 size: 16 residues. The V and J ends lost 6 bases and 0 bases respectively, with 15 bases between them. Germline lookup yields CDR1 MNHEY and CDR2 SVGEGT. CDR3 amino acids: CASSSTGVYSNQPQHF. CDR3 DNA sequence: TGTGCCAGCAGCTCAACAGGAGTCTATAGCAATCAGCCCCAGCATTTT.

This clonotype has a handful of counts. CDR3 sequence: CSARVTDGSSYEQYF. CDR3 bases: TGCAGTGCTAGAGTAACAGACGGGAGCTCCTACGAGCAGTACTTC. The chain links TRBV20-1 to TRBJ2-7; perhaps TRBD2 as D (6 bases). Trimming left V 1 base short and J 0 bases short, with 13 bases between. CDR3 size: 15 residues. The germline V gene encodes CDR1 DFQATT and CDR2 SNEGSKA (reference sequence).

The chain uses TRBV5-5 and TRBJ2-1, with D perhaps TRBD2 (6 bases). Germline V CDR1 and CDR2: SGHKS, YYEKEE (reference sequence). Between the trimmed V and J ends, which lost 1 base and 0 bases, there was a span of 11 bases. The CDR3 has 16 residues. The CDR3 DNA is TGTGCCAGCAGCTTGAAGGAGGGGAGCTCCTACAATGAGCAGTTCTTC. Encoded protein: CASSLKEGSSYNEQFF. Filled out from reference TRBV5-5 and TRBJ2-1, the complete variable domain reads DAGVTQSPTHLIKTRGQQVTLRCSPISGHKSVSWYQQVLGQGPQFIFQYYEKEERGRGNFPDRFSARQFPNYSSELNVNALLLGDSALYLCASSLKEGSSYNEQFFGPGTRLTVL.

This clonotype has just a few counts. In DNA form, the CDR3 reads TGTGCCAGCAGTTACGCGGCAAGACAAGAGACCCAGTACTTC. This translates into CASSYAARQETQYF. The chain carries TRBV6-2 or TRBV6-3 and TRBJ2-5; D gene ambiguous. The germline V gene has CDR1 MNHEY and CDR2 SVGEGT. The germline V and J ends were trimmed by 2 bases and 2 bases, with 9 bases remaining between them. The CDR3 loop spans 14 amino acids.

This clonotype was recorded many times. The chain combines TRBV6-2 or TRBV6-3 with TRBJ1-6, with 8 bases fitting TRBD1. The CDR3 has 16 amino acids. Per germline, CDR1 MNHEY and CDR2 SVGEGT. V dropped 4 bases and J dropped 5; count of bases not matched to a gene: 7. The DNA for the CDR3 is TGTGCCAGCAGTTTCCAGGGGGCCGCGAATAATTCACCCCTCCACTTT. Its translation is CASSFQGAANNSPLHF.

This clonotype was seen many times. This chain links TRBV7-9 with TRBJ1-6; D gene unclear. The CDR3 runs to 13 residues. Trimming shortened V by 5 bases and J by 4 bases, and 6 bases separated the two germline ends. CDR1 and CDR2 from the germline V gene are SEHNR and FQNEAQ (reference sequence). CDR3 sequence reads: CASSTDYNSPLHF. CDR3 in DNA: TGTGCCAGCAGCACGGATTATAATTCACCCCTCCACTTT.

The table lists this clonotype with many counts. The rearrangement joins TRBV7-2 to TRBJ1-4; possible D gene TRBD1, 5 bases. CDR3 length equals 14 residues. Germline CDR1 is SGHTA and CDR2 is FQGNSA. Between the trimmed V and J ends, which lost 4 bases and 6 bases, there was a span of 12 bases. The CDR3 sequence: CASSSGRGDEKLFF. In nucleotides, the CDR3 is TGTGCCAGCAGCTCAGGGAGAGGAGATGAAAAACTGTTTTTT.

This clonotype was recorded many times. The V and J genes are TRBV7-3 and TRBJ2-3, with 9 nucleotides matching TRBD2. Per germline, CDR1 SGHTA and CDR2 FQGTGA. This CDR3 comprises 15 residues. Trimming at V came to 5 bases and at J to 6 bases, leaving 9 bases not matched to a gene. The CDR3 region is CASSGTRSGGDTQYF. DNA for the CDR3: TGTGCCAGCAGCGGTACGAGGAGCGGGGGGGATACGCAGTATTTT. Supplemented by reference TRBV7-3 and TRBJ2-3, the full variable domain reads GAGVSQTPSNKVTEKGKYVELRCDPISGHTALYWYRQSLGQGPEFLIYFQGTGAADDSGLPNDRFFAVRPEGSVSTLKIQRTERGDSAVYLCASSGTRSGGDTQYFGPGTRLTVL.

The chain carries TRBV7-3 and TRBJ2-1; D is undetermined. The V end was cut by 2 bases, the J end by 10 bases, with 15 bases between. The CDR3 extends over 14 amino acids. Germline V gene data show CDR1 as SGHTA and CDR2 as FQGTGA. CDR3 coding DNA: TGTGCCAGCAGCTTATGGGCCAGCACGGGCGAGCAGTTCTTC. The encoded protein is CASSLWASTGEQFF.

This clonotype turned up a few times. The V call is TRBV29-1, the J call TRBJ2-1, with 14 bases lining up with TRBD2. V lost 1 base and J lost 4; bases outside the gene matches: 3. Germline V gene data show CDR1 as SQVTM and CDR2 as ANQGSEA. The CDR3 totals 16 residues. The CDR3 loop is CSVEGLAGGGYNEQFF. The CDR3 DNA sequence: TGCAGCGTTGAAGGACTAGCGGGGGGGGGTTACAATGAGCAGTTCTTC.

This clonotype was seen a handful of times. The chain employs TRBV7-3 and TRBJ2-2; perhaps TRBD2 as D (6 bases). Germline CDR1 reads SGHTA; CDR2 reads FQGTGA. The germline V and J ends were trimmed by 6 bases and 0 bases, with 8 bases remaining between them. This CDR3 contains 14 residues. CDR3 nucleotides: TGTGCCAGCAGGCGGGGCCCGAACACCGGGGAGCTGTTTTTT. Protein: CASRRGPNTGELFF.

Concerning this clonotype itself: Given a much more abundant clone one base away, this may be a read error. The CDR3 does not end in the conserved phenylalanine or tryptophan, so this is likely a read error. The CDR3 region is CASSHQPNTGELFV. CDR3 DNA: TGTGCCAGCAGCCACCAACCCAACACCGGGGAGCTGTTTGTT. The V gene is TRBV7-2, the J gene TRBJ2-2, with D unresolved. Trimming shortened V by 5 bases and J by 2 bases, and 9 bases separated the two germline ends. Germline V CDR1 and CDR2: SGHTA, FQGNSA. This CDR3 is built from 14 residues.

This clonotype was seen many times. The J gene is TRBJ2-1, the V gene TRBV19; D might be TRBD1 (7 bases). This CDR3 spans 15 amino acids. V lost 4 bases and J lost 6, with 16 bases in between. In germline, CDR1 is LNHDA, CDR2 SQIVND (reference sequence). The CDR3 here is CASSRRGLVRNEQFF. The CDR3 nucleotides are TGTGCCAGTAGTAGGAGGGGGCTAGTCCGCAATGAGCAGTTCTTC.